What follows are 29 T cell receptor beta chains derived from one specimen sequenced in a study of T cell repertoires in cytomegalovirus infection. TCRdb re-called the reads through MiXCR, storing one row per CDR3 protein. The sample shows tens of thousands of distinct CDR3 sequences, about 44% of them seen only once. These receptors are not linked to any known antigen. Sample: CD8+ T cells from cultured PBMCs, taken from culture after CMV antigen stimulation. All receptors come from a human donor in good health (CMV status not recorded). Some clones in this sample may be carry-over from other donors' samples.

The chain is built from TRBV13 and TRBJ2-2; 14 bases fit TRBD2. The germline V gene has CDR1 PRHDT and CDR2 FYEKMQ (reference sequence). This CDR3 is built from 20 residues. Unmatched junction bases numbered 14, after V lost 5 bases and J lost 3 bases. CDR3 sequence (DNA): TGTGCCAGCAGCCCCCCCGCCGGACTAGCGGGGGGCTTGGACACCGGGGAGCTGTTTTTT. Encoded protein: CASSPPAGLAGGLDTGELFF.

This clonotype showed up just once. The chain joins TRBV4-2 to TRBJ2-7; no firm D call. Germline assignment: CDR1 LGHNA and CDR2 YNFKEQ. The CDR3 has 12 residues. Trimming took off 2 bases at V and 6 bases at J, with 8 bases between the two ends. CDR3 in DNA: TGTGCCAGCAGCCAACCAACTTCCGAGCAGTACTTC. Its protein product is CASSQPTSEQYF.

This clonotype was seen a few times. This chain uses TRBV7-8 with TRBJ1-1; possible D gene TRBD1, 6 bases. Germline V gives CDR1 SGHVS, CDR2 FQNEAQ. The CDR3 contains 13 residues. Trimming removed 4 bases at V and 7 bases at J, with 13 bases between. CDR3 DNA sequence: TGTGCCAGCAGCTCTAGGACAGCCTATGAAGCTTTCTTT. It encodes CASSSRTAYEAFF. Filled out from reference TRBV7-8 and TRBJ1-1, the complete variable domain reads GAGVSQSPRYKVAKRGQDVALRCDPISGHVSLFWYQQALGQGPEFLTYFQNEAQLDKSGLPSDRFFAERPEGSVSTLKIQRTQQEDSAVYLCASSSRTAYEAFFGQGTRLTVV.

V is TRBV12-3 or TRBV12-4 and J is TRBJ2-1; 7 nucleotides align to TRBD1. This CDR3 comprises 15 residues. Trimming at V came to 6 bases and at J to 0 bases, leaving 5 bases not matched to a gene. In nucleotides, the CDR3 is TGTGCCAGCAGCTGGACAGGTAGCTCCTACAATGAGCAGTTCTTC. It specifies CASSWTGSSYNEQFF.

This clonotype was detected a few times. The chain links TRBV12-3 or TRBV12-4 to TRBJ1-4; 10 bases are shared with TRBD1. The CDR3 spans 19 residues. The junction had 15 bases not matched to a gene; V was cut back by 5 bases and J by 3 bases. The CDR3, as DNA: TGTGCCAGCAGTCCCCTCCCCGGGACAGGGGAAGGGGCTAATGAAAAACTGTTTTTT. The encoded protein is CASSPLPGTGEGANEKLFF.

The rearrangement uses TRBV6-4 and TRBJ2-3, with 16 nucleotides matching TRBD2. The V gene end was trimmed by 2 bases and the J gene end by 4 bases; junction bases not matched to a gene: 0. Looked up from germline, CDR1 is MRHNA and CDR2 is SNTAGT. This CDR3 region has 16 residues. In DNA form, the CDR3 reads TGTGCCAGCAGTGACGGGACTAGCGGGGGGGCAGATACGCAGTATTTT. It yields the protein CASSDGTSGGADTQYF.

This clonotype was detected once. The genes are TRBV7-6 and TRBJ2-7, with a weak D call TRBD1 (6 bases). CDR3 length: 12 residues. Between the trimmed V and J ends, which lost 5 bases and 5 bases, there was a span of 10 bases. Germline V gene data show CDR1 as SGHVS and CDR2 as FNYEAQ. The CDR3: CASSRTGNEQYF. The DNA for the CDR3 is TGTGCCAGCAGCCGCACAGGGAACGAGCAGTACTTC. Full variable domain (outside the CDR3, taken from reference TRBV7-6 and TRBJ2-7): GAGVSQSPRYKVTKRGQDVALRCDPISGHVSLYWYRQALGQGPEFLTYFNYEAQQDKSGLPNDRFSAERPEGSISTLTIQRTEQRDSAMYRCASSRTGNEQYFGPGTRLTVT.

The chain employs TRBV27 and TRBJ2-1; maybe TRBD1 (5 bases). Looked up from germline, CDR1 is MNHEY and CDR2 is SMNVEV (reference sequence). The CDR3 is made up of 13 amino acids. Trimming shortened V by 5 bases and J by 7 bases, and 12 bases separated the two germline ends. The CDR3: CASSPKGANEQFF. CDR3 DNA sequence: TGTGCCAGCAGTCCCAAAGGGGCAAATGAGCAGTTCTTC.

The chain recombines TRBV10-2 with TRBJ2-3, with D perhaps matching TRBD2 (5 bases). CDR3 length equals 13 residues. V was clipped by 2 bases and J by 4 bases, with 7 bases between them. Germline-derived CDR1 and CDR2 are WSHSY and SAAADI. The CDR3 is CASSEGGPDTQYF. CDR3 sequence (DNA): TGCGCCAGCAGTGAGGGAGGTCCAGATACGCAGTATTTT.

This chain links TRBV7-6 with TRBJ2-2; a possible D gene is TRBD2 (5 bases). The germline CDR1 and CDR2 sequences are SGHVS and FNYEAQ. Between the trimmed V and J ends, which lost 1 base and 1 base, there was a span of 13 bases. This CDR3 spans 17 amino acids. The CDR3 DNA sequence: TGTGCCAGCAGCTTAGTACCCGCCCGGGAGAACACCGGGGAGCTGTTTTTT. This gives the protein CASSLVPARENTGELFF.

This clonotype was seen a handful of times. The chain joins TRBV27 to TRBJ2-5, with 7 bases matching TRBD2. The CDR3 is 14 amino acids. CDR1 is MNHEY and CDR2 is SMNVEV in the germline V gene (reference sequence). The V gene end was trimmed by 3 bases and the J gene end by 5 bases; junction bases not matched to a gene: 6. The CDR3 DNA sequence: TGTGCCAGCAGTTTGGGCTCCGGGGGGGAGACCCAGTACTTC. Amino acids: CASSLGSGGETQYF.

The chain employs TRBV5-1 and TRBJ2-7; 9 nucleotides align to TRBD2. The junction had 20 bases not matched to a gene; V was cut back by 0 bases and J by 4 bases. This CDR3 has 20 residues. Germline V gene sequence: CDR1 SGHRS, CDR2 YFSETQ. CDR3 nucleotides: TGCGCCAGCAGCTTGGGCCCCCGCGGACTGGTTAGCGGGAGAGGTTACGAGCAGTACTTC. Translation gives CASSLGPRGLVSGRGYEQYF.

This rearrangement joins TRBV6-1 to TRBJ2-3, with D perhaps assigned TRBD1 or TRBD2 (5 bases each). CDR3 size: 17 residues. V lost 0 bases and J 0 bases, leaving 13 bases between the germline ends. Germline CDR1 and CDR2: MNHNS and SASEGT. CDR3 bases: TGTGCCAGCAGTGAAGCTCACGGGACGTCTAGCACAGATACGCAGTATTTT. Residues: CASSEAHGTSSTDTQYF.

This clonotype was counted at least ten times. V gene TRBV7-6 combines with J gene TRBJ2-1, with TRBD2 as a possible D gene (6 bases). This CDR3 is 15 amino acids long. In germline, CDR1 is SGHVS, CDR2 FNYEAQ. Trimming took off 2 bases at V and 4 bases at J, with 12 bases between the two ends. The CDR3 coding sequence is TGTGCCAGCAGCTTAAAGGCCGGGGGATACAATGAGCAGTTCTTC. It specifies CASSLKAGGYNEQFF.

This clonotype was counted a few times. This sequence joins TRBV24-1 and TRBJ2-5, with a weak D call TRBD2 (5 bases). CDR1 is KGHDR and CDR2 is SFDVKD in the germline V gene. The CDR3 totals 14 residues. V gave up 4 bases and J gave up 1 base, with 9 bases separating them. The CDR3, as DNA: TGTGCCACCAGTGAGGGTGGACTCCAAGAGACCCAGTACTTC. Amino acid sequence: CATSEGGLQETQYF.

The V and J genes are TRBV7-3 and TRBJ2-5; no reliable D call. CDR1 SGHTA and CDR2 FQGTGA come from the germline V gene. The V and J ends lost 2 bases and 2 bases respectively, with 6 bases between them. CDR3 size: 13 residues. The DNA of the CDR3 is TGTGCCAGCAGCTTAGAATTTCAAGAGACCCAGTACTTC. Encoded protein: CASSLEFQETQYF.

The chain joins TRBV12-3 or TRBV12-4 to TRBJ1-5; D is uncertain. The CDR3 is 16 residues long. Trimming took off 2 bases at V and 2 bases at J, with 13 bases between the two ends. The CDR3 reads CASSLLWGAGNQPQHF. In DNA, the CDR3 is TGTGCCAGCAGTTTATTATGGGGAGCGGGCAATCAGCCCCAGCATTTT.

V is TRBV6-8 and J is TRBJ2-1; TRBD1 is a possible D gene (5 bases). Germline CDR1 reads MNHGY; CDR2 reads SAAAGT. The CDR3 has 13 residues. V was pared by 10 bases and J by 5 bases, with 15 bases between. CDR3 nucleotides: TGTGCCATCAGCACGGACAACAACAATGAGCAGTTCTTC. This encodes CAISTDNNNEQFF.

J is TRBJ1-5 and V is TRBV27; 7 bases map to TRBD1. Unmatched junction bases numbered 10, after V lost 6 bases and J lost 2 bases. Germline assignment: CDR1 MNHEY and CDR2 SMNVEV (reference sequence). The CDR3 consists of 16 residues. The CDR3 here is CASRPGDRVGNQPQHF. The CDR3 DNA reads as TGTGCCAGCAGGCCCGGAGACAGGGTTGGCAATCAGCCCCAGCATTTT.

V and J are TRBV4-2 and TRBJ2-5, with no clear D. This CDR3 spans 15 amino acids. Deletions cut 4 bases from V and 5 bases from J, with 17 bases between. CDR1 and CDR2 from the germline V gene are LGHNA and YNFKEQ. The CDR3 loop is CASSPNGVMSETQYF. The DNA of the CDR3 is TGTGCCAGCAGCCCTAATGGGGTAATGAGTGAGACCCAGTACTTC.

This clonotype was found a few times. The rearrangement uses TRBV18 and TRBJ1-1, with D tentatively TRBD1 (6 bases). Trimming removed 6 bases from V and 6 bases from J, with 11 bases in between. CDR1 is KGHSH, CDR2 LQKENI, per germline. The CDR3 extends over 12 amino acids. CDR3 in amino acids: CASSDRLAEAFF. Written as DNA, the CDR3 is TGTGCCAGCTCCGACAGGTTAGCTGAAGCTTTCTTT.

The DNA of the CDR3 is TGTGCCAGTAGTATTGGGACTAGCGGGAGTGATGAGCAGTTCTTC. The encoded protein is CASSIGTSGSDEQFF. The V call is TRBV19, the J call TRBJ2-1, with TRBD2 matching over 14 bases. The germline CDR1 and CDR2 sequences are LNHDA and SQIVND (reference sequence). The CDR3 consists of 15 residues. After removal of 3 bases from V and 8 bases from J, the junction contained 3 bases not matched to a gene.

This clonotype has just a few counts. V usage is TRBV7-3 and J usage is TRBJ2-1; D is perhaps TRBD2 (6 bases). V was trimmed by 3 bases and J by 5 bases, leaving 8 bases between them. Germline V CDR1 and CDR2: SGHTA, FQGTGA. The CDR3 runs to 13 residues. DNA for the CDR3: TGTGCCAGCAGCTTGGGACTCGACAATGAGCAGTTCTTC. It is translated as CASSLGLDNEQFF.

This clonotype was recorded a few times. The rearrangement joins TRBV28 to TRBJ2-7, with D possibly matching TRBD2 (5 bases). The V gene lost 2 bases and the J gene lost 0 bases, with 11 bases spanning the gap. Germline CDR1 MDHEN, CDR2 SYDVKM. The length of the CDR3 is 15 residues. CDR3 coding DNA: TGTGCCAGCAGTTTAGTGAGGGCTAGCTCCTACGAGCAGTACTTC. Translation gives CASSLVRASSYEQYF.

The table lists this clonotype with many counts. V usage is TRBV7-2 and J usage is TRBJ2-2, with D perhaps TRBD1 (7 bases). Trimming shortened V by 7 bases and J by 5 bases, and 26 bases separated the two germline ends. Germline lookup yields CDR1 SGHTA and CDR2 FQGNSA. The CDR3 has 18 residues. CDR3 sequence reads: CASTSSESRRGRTGELFF. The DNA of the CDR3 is TGTGCCAGCACCTCATCCGAATCAAGGAGGGGGCGTACCGGGGAGCTGTTTTTT.

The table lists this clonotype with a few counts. The CDR3 region has the DNA TGTGCCAGCAGTTACCCCGGACAAGGGCATTCACCCCTCCACTTT. It is translated as CASSYPGQGHSPLHF. The chain combines TRBV6-2 or TRBV6-3 with TRBJ1-6; D perhaps matches TRBD1 (5 bases). V was shortened by 2 bases and J by 8 bases, with 13 bases between the two germline ends. CDR1 and CDR2 (germline): MNHEY, SVGEGT. This CDR3 has 15 residues.

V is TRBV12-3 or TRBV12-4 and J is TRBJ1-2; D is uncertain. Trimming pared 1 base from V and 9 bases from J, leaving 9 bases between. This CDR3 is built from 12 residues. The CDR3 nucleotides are TGTGCCAGCAGTTTAGATGGGTTAAGCTACACCTTC. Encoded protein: CASSLDGLSYTF.

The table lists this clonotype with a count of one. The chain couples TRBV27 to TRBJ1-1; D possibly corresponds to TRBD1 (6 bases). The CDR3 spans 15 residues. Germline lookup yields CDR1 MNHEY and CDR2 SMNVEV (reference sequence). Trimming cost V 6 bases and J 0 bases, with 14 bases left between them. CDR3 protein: CASSRTGGMNTEAFF. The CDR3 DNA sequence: TGTGCCAGCAGCCGTACGGGGGGCATGAACACTGAAGCTTTCTTT.

Written as DNA, the CDR3 is TGTGCCAGCAGCTCTGGGACAATATCTAACTATGGCTACACCTTC. Its translation: CASSSGTISNYGYTF. The chain carries TRBV7-9 and TRBJ1-2; possibly TRBD1 for D (6 bases). Germline V CDR1 and CDR2: SEHNR, FQNEAQ (reference sequence). V lost 4 bases and J lost 0, with 12 bases in between. The CDR3 is 15 amino acids.